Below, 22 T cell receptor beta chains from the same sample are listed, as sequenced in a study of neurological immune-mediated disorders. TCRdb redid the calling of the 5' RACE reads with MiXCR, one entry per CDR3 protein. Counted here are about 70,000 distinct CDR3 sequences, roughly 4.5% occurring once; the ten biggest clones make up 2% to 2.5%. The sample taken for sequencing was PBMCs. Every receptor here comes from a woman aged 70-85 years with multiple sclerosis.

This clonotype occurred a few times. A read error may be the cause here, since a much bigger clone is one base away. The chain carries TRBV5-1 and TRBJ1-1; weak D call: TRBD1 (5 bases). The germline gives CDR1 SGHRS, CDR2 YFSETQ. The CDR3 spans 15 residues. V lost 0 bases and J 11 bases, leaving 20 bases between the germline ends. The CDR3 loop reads CASSLDNSGTGEAFF. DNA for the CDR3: TGCGCCAGCAGCTTGGACAATTCCGGGACTGGCGAGGCTTTCTTT.

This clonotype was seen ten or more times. CDR3 region: CASSLAQASFGGDIQYF. The CDR3 bases are TGCGCCAGCAGCTTGGCTCAGGCGTCGTTTGGTGGGGACATTCAGTACTTC. This chain uses TRBV5-1 with TRBJ2-4; D remains unclear. The CDR3 covers 17 residues. Germline V gene data show CDR1 as SGHRS and CDR2 as YFSETQ. V was shortened by 0 bases and J by 8 bases, with 21 bases between the two germline ends.

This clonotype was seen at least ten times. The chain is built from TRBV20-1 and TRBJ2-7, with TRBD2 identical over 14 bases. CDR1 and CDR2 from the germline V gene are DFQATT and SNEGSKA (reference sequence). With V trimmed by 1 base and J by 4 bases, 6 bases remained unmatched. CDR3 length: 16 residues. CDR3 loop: CSARAGLAGVGYEQYF. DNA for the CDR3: TGCAGTGCTAGAGCGGGACTAGCGGGAGTTGGGTACGAGCAGTACTTC.

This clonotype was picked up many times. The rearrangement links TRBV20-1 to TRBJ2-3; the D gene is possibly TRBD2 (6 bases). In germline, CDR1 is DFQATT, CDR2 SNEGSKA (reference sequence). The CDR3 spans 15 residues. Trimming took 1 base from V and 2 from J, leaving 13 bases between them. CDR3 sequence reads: CSARVPAGPTDTQYF. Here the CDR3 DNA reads TGCAGTGCTAGAGTTCCAGCGGGCCCCACAGATACGCAGTATTTT.

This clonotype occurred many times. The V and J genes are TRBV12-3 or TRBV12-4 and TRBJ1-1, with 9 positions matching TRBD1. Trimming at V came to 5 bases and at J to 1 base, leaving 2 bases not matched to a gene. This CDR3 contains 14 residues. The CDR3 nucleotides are TGTGCCAGCAGTGGACAGGGGCCGAACACTGAAGCTTTCTTT. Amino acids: CASSGQGPNTEAFF.

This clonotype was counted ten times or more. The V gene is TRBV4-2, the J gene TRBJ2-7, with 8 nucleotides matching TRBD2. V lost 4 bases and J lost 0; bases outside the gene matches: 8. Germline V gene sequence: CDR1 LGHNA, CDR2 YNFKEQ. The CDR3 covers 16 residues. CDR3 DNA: TGTGCCAGCAGCCGGGACATAGCGGGGAGCTCCTACGAGCAGTACTTC. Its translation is CASSRDIAGSSYEQYF.

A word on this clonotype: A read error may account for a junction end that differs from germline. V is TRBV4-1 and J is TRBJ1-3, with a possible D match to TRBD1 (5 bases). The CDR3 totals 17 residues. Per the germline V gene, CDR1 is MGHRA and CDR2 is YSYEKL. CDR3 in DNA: TGCGCCAGTAGCCAAGTGGACCGGGGGTACTCTGGAAACACCATATATTTT. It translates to CASSQVDRGYSGNTIYF.

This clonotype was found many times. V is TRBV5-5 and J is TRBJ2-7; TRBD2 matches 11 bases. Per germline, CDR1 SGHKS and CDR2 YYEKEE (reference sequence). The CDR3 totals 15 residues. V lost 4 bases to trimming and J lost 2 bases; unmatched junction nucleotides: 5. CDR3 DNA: TGTGCCAGCAGCCCCGGGACTAGCGGTACCTACGAGCAGTACTTC. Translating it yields CASSPGTSGTYEQYF.

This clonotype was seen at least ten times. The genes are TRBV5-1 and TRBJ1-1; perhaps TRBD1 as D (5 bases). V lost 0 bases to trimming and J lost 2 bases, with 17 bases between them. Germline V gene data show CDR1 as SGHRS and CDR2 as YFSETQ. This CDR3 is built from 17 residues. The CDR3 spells CASSLAPSGGTNTEAFF. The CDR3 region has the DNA TGCGCCAGCAGCTTGGCCCCTAGTGGGGGGACTAACACTGAAGCTTTCTTT.

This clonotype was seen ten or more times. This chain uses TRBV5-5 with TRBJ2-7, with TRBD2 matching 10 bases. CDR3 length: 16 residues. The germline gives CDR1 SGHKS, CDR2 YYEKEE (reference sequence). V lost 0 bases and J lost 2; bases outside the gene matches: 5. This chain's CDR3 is CASSLGPSGSPYEQYF. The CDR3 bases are TGTGCCAGCAGCTTGGGTCCTAGCGGGAGCCCCTACGAGCAGTACTTC.

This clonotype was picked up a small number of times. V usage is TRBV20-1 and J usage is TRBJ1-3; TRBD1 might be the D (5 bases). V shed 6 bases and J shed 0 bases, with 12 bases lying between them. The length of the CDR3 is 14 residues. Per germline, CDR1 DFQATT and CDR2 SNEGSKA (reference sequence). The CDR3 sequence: CSARDSSSGNTIYF. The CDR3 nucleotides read TGCAGTGCCAGGGACTCCAGCTCTGGAAACACCATATATTTT.

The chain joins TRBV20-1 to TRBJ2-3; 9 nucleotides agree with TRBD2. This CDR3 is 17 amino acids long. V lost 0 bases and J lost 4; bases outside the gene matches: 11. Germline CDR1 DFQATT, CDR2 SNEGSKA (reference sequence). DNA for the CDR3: TGCAGTGCTAGAGAACCCCTGGGTCGCGGGAGGGCAGATACGCAGTATTTT. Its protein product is CSAREPLGRGRADTQYF.

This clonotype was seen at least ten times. The CDR3 bases are TGTGCCAGCAATGGGGGGGGTTCCTACAATGAGCAGTTCTTC. Amino acids: CASNGGGSYNEQFF. The chain links TRBV9 to TRBJ2-1, with 7 bases lining up with TRBD2. V trimming: 6 bases; J trimming: 1 base; junction bases outside the gene matches: 4. The CDR3 consists of 14 residues. CDR1 and CDR2 (germline): SGDLS, YYNGEE.

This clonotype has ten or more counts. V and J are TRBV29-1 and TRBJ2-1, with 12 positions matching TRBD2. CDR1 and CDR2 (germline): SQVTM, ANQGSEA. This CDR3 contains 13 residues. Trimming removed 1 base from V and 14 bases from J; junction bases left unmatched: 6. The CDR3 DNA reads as TGCAGCGTTGAAGGACTAGCGGGAGATGTTGAGTTCTTC. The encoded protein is CSVEGLAGDVEFF.

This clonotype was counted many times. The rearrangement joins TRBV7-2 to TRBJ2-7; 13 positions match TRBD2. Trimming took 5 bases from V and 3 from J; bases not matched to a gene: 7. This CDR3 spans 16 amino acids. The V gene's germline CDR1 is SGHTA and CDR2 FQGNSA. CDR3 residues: CASSPLRLAGGYEQYF. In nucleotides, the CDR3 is TGTGCCAGCAGCCCGCTTCGACTAGCGGGAGGCTACGAGCAGTACTTC.

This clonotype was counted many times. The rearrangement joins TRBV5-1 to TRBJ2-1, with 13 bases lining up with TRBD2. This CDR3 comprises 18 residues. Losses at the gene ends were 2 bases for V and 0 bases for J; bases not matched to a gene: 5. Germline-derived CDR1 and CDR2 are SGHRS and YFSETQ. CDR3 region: CASSLRTSGGSSYNEQFF. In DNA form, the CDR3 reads TGCGCCAGCAGCTTACGGACTAGCGGGGGAAGCTCCTACAATGAGCAGTTCTTC.

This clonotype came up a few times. For the CDR3, the DNA is TGCAGTGCTAGGCCCCTTTCGGGGCACCAAGAGACCCAGTACTTC. Protein: CSARPLSGHQETQYF. This chain connects TRBV20-1 to TRBJ2-5; D tentatively reads TRBD1 or TRBD2 (5 bases each). Trimming left V 3 bases short and J 0 bases short, with 14 bases between. Looked up from germline, CDR1 is DFQATT and CDR2 is SNEGSKA (reference sequence). The CDR3 is 15 residues long.

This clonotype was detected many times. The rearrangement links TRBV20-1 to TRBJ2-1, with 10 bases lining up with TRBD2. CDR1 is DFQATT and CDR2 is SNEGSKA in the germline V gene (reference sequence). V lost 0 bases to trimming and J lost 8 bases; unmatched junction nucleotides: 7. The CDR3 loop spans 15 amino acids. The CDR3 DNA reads TGCAGTGCTAGAGACTTGGCTAGCGGGAGCTATGAGCAGTTCTTC. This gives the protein CSARDLASGSYEQFF.

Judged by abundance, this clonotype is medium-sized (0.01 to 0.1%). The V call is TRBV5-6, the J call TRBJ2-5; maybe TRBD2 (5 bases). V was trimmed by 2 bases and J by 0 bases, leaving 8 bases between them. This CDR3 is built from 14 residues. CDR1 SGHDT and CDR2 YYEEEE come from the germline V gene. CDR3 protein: CASSFRGNQETQYF. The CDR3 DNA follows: TGTGCCAGCAGCTTTCGAGGGAACCAAGAGACCCAGTACTTC.

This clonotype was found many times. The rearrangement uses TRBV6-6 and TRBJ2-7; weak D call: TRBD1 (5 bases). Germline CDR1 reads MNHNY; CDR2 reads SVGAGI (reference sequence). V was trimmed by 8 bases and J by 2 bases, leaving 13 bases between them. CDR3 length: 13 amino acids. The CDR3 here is CASGAGITYEQYF. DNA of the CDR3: TGTGCCAGCGGGGCAGGCATCACCTACGAGCAGTACTTC.

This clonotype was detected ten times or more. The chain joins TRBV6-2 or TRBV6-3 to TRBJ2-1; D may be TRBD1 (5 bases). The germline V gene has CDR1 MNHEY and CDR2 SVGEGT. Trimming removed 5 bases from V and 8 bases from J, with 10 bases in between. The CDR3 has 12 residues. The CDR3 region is CASSPFRDEQFF. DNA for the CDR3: TGTGCCAGCAGTCCCTTCAGGGATGAGCAGTTCTTC.

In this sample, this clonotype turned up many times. This CDR3 reads CASSLIPHEKLFF. CDR3 DNA sequence: TGCGCCAGCAGCTTAATCCCCCATGAAAAACTGTTTTTT. The chain joins TRBV5-1 to TRBJ1-4, with D unresolved. Germline V gene sequence: CDR1 SGHRS, CDR2 YFSETQ. V was clipped by 2 bases and J by 6 bases, with 8 bases between them. The CDR3 consists of 13 residues.